The clone carrying this TCR beta chain was counted between two and nine times. Its antigen is unknown. The PCR ran on 60 Vbeta and 13 Jbeta primers. Generated by immunoSEQ multiplex PCR, the TCRdb table keeps only in-frame clones and is missing some. The sample consists of about 160,000 clones, around 78% of them appearing once. The data were taken from a study of cytomegalovirus exposure and HLA in healthy donors. Study information: Researchers found that about four fifths of under 450 genotyped donors fell within the Caucasian-associated ancestry cluster. Study-wide points: Prior analysis indicated that the majority of TCR beta V segments exhibited productivity approximately 90% or approximately 30% of the time. There were around 160 TCR beta chains listed as cytomegalovirus-associated. As immune exposure information, only CMV serostatus was available.

The receptor comes from a woman aged 50 to 60 in good health and CMV-seropositive. What was sequenced was PBMCs.

The CDR3 nucleotides are TGTGCCAGCAGCAAGATACTAGCGGGAGGTCCCGCCTACGAGCAGTACTTC. Amino acids: CASSKILAGGPAYEQYF. The rearrangement uses TRBV21-1 and TRBJ2-7; the D segment call TRBD2 is taken from the table without a DNA check. TRBV21-1 is a known pseudogene. This CDR3 is 17 amino acids long.